This note documents a single T cell receptor beta chain sequence. The CDR3 consists of 17 residues. V lost 0 bases and J lost 3, with 17 bases in between. Germline V gives CDR1 LNHDA, CDR2 SQIVND (reference sequence). Sequencing used immunoSEQ multiplex PCR; TCRdb keeps in-frame clones, though not all of them. The profile covers under 450,000 clones, with 80% to 95% appearing a single time and 5.5% to 7.5% taken by the ten largest. This sample stems from a study of control samples from healthy donors and cancer patients. This clonotype originated in a middle-aged man with head and neck cancer. The specimen sequenced was PBMCs. V gene TRBV19 combines with J gene TRBJ2-5; D unresolved. CDR3 sequence (DNA): TGTGCCAGTAGTATAGATCGAATGACGGGCCTCGAAGAGACCCAGTACTTC. This translates into CASSIDRMTGLEETQYF.